These T cell receptor beta chains were read from a single sample in a study of T cell responses to AZD1222 COVID-19 vaccine. Measured with immunoSEQ multiplex PCR; TCRdb has only the in-frame clones, and not every one. The sample holds around 270,000 clones; around 93% are singletons and the top ten take approximately 0.52%. The sample in question was peripheral blood, obtained 28 days after the second AZD1222 dose. Source of these receptors: an adult who received the AZD1222 COVID-19 vaccine. CDR3s include the opening cysteine and the closing phenylalanine or tryptophan. A D gene is named only where the DNA matches it firmly.

J,V,D,CDR3
TRBJ1-3,TRBV28,-,CASSLWPSSSGNTIYF
TRBJ2-7,TRBV6-5,TRBD2,CASSYSLAGIYEQYF
TRBJ1-3,TRBV28,-,CASSLGVRGSGNTIYF
TRBJ1-2,TRBV5-1,-,CASSLGGVGELNYGYTF
TRBJ1-1,TRBV3-1/TRBV3-2,-,CASSPSGGMNTEAFF
TRBJ2-5,TRBV7-2,TRBD2,CASSFQAGETQYF
TRBJ1-5,TRBV12-3/TRBV12-4,-,CASRSYGNQPQHF
TRBJ1-4,TRBV6-2/TRBV6-3,-,CASSYSVINEKLFF
TRBJ2-1,TRBV4-1,TRBD2,CASSPHERGSYNEQFF
TRBJ2-5,TRBV3-1/TRBV3-2,TRBD1,CASSSPGQGQETQYF
TRBJ1-1,TRBV5-8,-,CASSPWGNTEAFF
TRBJ1-2,TRBV18,-,CASSPSQGRLGGYTF
TRBJ2-2,TRBV5-5,-,CASSLRSGDTGELFF
TRBJ1-5,TRBV10-3,TRBD1,CAISAGTGSNSNQPQHF
TRBJ2-7,TRBV28,-,CASSFPTGGWEQYF
TRBJ2-3,TRBV18,TRBD1,CASSPQGASTDTQYF
TRBJ1-1,TRBV15,-,CATSSEGEIMNTEAFF
TRBJ1-3,TRBV2,-,CASSGGNTIYF
TRBJ1-4,TRBV5-1,TRBD1,CASSSGQSGEKLFF
TRBJ1-4,TRBV28,-,CASSLSSRGTNEKLFF
TRBJ2-7,TRBV7-8,-,CASSLQGGVDEQYF
TRBJ1-5,TRBV3-1/TRBV3-2,-,CASSQGAGYQPQHF
TRBJ1-1,TRBV27,-,CASSGGRRTEAFF
TRBJ1-5,TRBV10-3,-,CAISESRHTGRQHF
TRBJ2-1,TRBV7-9,-,CASSFQLGRGNEQFF
TRBJ2-5,TRBV5-1,-,CASSLGQGQETQYF
TRBJ2-2,TRBV18,-,CASSPDGFNTGELFF
TRBJ1-6,TRBV6-6,-,CASSYSGGEGSPLHF
TRBJ1-2,TRBV2,-,CASNGPSTRTGGYTF
TRBJ2-6,TRBV6-2/TRBV6-3,-,CASSYGGAFSGANVLTF
TRBJ1-3,TRBV2,-,CASTRPGASGNTIYF
TRBJ2-1,TRBV29-1,-,CSVPEGAGDYNEQFF
TRBJ1-3,TRBV19,-,CASRGGGGPGNTIYF
TRBJ2-1,TRBV6-5,TRBD2,CASSTSEYNEQFF
TRBJ1-5,TRBV2,-,CASSVRGNSNQPQHF
TRBJ1-1,TRBV5-1,TRBD1,CASSLSPGQGFMNTEAFF
TRBJ2-2,TRBV2,-,CASSESRGTGELFF
TRBJ1-1,TRBV5-1,-,CASSTDGVAFF
TRBJ2-2,TRBV28,-,CASGPNTGELFF
TRBJ2-2,TRBV21-1,-,CASSQGLATGELFF
TRBJ1-1,TRBV14,-,CASSQVGGETEAFF
TRBJ2-1,TRBV6-5,-,CASSYSWGHYNEQFF
TRBJ2-3,TRBV7-2,-,CASSLLGLSRGAQYF
TRBJ1-2,TRBV10-3,-,CAISLGGPNYGYTF
TRBJ1-5,TRBV5-6,-,CASSSRRGSSNQPQHF
TRBJ2-7,TRBV11-2,-,CASSLDDSYEQYF
TRBJ1-2,TRBV7-3,-,CASSFEGNYGYTF
TRBJ2-5,TRBV24-1,-,CATSDPDGEETQYF
TRBJ1-1,TRBV6-5,-,CASSPPGLETEAFF
TRBJ1-2,TRBV2,-,CASSQGTRGYTF
TRBJ2-6,TRBV30,-,CAWSLPSGANVLTF
TRBJ2-3,TRBV5-1,-,CASSLMGGTDTQYF